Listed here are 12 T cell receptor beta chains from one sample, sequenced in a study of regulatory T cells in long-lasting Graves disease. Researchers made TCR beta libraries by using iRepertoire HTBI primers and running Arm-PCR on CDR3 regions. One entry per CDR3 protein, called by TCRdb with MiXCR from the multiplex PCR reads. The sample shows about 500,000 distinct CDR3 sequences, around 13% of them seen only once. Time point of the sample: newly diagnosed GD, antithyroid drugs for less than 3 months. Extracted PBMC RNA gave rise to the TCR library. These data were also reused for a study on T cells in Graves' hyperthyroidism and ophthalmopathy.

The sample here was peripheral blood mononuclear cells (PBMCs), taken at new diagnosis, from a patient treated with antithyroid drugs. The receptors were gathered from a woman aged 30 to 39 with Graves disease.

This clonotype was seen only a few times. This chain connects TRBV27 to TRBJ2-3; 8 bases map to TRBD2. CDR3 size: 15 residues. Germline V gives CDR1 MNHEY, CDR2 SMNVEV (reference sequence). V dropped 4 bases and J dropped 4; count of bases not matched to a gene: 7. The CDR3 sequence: CASSSRASGSDTQYF. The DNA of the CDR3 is TGTGCCAGCAGTTCCCGTGCTAGCGGGTCAGATACGCAGTATTTT.

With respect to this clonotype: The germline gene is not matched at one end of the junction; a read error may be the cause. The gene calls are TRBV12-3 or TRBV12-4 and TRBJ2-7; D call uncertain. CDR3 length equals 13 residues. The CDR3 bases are TGTGCCAGCAGTGGTCACACCTCCTACAAGCAGTACTTC. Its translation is CASSGHTSYKQYF.

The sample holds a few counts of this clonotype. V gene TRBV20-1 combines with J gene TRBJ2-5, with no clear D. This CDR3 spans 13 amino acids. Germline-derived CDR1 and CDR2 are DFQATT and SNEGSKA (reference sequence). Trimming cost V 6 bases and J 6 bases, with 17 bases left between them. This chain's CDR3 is CSAFSEKRKTQYF. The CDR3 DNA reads TGCAGTGCATTCTCGGAGAAAAGGAAGACCCAGTACTTC.

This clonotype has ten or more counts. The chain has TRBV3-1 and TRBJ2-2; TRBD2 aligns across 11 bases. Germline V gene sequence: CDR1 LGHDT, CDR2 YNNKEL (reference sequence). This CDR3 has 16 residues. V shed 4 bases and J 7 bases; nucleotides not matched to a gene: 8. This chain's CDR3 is CASSLLAGGPYGELFF. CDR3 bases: TGTGCCAGCAGCCTCTTAGCGGGAGGGCCTTACGGGGAGCTGTTTTTT. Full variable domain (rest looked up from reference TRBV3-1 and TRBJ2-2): DTAVSQTPKYLVTQMGNDKSIKCEQNLGHDTMYWYKQDSKKFLKIMFSYNNKELIINETVPNRFSPKSPDKAHLNLHINSLELGDSAVYFCASSLLAGGPYGELFFGEGSRLTVL.

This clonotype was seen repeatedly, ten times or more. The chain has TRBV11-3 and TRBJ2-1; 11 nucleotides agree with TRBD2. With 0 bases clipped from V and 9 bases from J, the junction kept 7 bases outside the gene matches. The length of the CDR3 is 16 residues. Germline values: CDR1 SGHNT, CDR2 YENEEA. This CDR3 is CASSLDLLAGVSEQFF. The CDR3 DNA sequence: TGTGCCAGCAGCTTAGATCTACTAGCGGGAGTATCTGAGCAGTTCTTC.

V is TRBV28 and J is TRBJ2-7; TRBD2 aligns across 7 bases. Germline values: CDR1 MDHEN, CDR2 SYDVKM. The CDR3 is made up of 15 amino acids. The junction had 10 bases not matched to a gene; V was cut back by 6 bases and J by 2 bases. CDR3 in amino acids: CASSPVTGLAYEQYF. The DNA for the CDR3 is TGTGCCAGCAGCCCCGTAACTGGACTAGCCTACGAGCAGTACTTC.

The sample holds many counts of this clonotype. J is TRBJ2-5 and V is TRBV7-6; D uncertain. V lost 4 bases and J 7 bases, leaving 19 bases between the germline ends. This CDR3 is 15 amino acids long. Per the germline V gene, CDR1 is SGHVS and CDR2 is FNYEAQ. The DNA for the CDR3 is TGTGCCAGCAGCTCGACGGGCCACCTCGGCGCGACCCAGTACTTC. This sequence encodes CASSSTGHLGATQYF.

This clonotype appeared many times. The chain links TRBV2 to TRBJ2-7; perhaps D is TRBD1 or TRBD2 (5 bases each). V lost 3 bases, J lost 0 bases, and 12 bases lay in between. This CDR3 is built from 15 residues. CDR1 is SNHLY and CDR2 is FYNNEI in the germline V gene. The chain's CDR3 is CASSEGTFSSYEQYF. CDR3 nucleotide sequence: TGTGCCAGCAGTGAGGGGACGTTTAGCTCCTACGAGCAGTACTTC.

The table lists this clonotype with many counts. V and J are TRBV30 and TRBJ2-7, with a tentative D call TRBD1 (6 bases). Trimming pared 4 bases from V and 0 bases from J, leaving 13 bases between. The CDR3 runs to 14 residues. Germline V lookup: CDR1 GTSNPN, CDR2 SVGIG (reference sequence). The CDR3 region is CAWKFQGTSYEQYF. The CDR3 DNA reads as TGTGCCTGGAAATTCCAGGGGACCTCCTACGAGCAGTACTTC. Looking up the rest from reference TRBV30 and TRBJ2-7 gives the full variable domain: SQTIHQWPATLVQPVGSPLSLECTVEGTSNPNLYWYRQAAGRGLQLLFYSVGIGQISSEVPQNLSASRPQDRQFILSSKKLLLSDSGFYLCAWKFQGTSYEQYFGPGTRLTVT.

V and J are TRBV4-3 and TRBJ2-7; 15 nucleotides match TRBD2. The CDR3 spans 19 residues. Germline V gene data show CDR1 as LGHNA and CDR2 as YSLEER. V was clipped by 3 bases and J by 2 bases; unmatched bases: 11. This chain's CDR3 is CASSQGTSGRIGRTYEQYF. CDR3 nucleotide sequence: TGCGCCAGCAGCCAGGGGACTAGCGGGAGGATCGGGAGGACCTACGAGCAGTACTTC.

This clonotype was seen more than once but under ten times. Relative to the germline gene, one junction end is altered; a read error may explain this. CDR3 in DNA: TGTGCCGGCAGTCGGACAAATAGCAATCAGCCCCAGCATTTT. It translates to CAGSRTNSNQPQHF. The J gene is TRBJ1-5, the V gene TRBV6-1, with TRBD1 as a possible D gene (5 bases). Germline V lookup: CDR1 MNHNS, CDR2 SASEGT. The CDR3 loop spans 14 amino acids.

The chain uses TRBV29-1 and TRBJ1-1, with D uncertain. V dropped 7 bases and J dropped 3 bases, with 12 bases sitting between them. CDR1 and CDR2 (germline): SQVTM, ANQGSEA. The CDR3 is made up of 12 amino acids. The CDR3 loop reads CSAGDTDTEAFF. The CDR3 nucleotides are TGCAGCGCCGGAGACACGGACACTGAAGCTTTCTTT. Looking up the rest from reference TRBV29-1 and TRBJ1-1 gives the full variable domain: SAVISQKPSRDICQRGTSLTIQCQVDSQVTMMFWYRQQPGQSLTLIATANQGSEATYESGFVIDKFPISRPNLTFSTLTVSNMSPEDSSIYLCSAGDTDTEAFFGQGTRLTVV.